This T cell receptor (beta chain) was observed in a study of cytomegalovirus exposure and HLA in healthy donors. PCR involved 60 Vbeta and 13 Jbeta primers. Repertoires were generated with immunoSEQ multiplex PCR, while TCRdb's copy carries only in-frame clones and drops some. The sample has roughly 80,000 clones, approximately 65% seen once. Regarding this clone: Its antigen is unidentified.

Study-wide points: A missense DCLRE1C variant was associated with V- and J-gene trimming of TCR beta chains in a later analysis, and an independent cohort replicated the association. In vitro experiments confirmed that three CMV-associated chains were specific for CMV antigens. Available immune exposure information covered CMV serostatus only. Researchers counted about 150 TCR beta chains as cytomegalovirus-associated.

The receptor comes from a male donor in good health and CMV-seropositive. The source material was PBMCs.

The CDR3 protein is CASSQEGSGREQFF. As DNA, the CDR3 is TGCGCCAGCAGCCAAGAGGGTAGCGGGAGAGAGCAGTTCTTC. The J gene is TRBJ2-1, the V gene TRBV4-1, with 9 positions matching TRBD2. CDR3 size: 14 residues. Trimming at V came to 0 bases and at J to 10 bases, leaving 4 bases not matched to a gene. Germline V gives CDR1 MGHRA, CDR2 YSYEKL.